These 14 T cell receptor beta chains originate from one sample sequenced in a study of Graves' ophthalmopathy and Graves' hyperthyroidism. Amplification of TCR beta CDR3 regions used RNA transcripts. First-round RT-PCR used HTBI primers; second-round multiplex PCR followed. MiXCR, run by TCRdb on the multiplex PCR reads, gives a single entry per CDR3 protein. The table lists over 650,000 distinct CDR3 sequences, about 38% of them singletons. Sequencing used peripheral blood. Receptor source: an adult man with Graves' ophthalmopathy.

Comment on this clonotype: A read error is possible here, since a much larger clone lies one base away. The chain couples TRBV19 to TRBJ2-5; 8 bases map to TRBD2. CDR1 and CDR2 (germline): LNHDA, SQIVND (reference sequence). This CDR3 is built from 12 residues. CDR3 coding DNA: TGTGCCAGTAGTCCGCCGGGGGGGACCCGGTACTTC. It is translated as CASSPPGGTRYF.

This clonotype was recorded many times. This rearrangement joins TRBV19 to TRBJ1-1; TRBD1 is a possible D gene (5 bases). This CDR3 has 14 residues. V lost 4 bases and J lost 0, with 9 bases in between. Germline V gene lookup returns CDR1 LNHDA and CDR2 SQIVND (reference sequence). The CDR3 spells CASSKGRMNTEAFF. The CDR3 region has the DNA TGTGCCAGTAGTAAGGGACGGATGAACACTGAAGCTTTCTTT.

This clonotype was observed a few times. The V call is TRBV12-3 or TRBV12-4, the J call TRBJ2-7; 9 nucleotides match TRBD1. After removal of 5 bases from V and 5 bases from J, the junction contained 7 bases not matched to a gene. This CDR3 comprises 14 residues. The CDR3 is CASSPRTGVHEQYF. In DNA, the CDR3 is TGTGCCAGCAGTCCAAGGACAGGGGTTCACGAGCAGTACTTC.

This chain joins TRBV11-2 and TRBJ2-7, with 8 bases aligning to TRBD1. Germline V lookup: CDR1 SGHAT, CDR2 FQNNGV. The CDR3 length is 17 residues. V trimming: 1 base; J trimming: 1 base; junction bases outside the gene matches: 9. CDR3 nucleotide sequence: TGTGCCAGCAGCTTAGTATTAGAACAGGGGGAATCCTACGAGCAGTACTTC. This encodes CASSLVLEQGESYEQYF. Full variable domain (outside the CDR3, taken from reference TRBV11-2 and TRBJ2-7): EAGVAQSPRYKIIEKRQSVAFWCNPISGHATLYWYQQILGQGPKLLIQFQNNGVVDDSQLPKDRFSAERLKGVDSTLKIQPAKLEDSAVYLCASSLVLEQGESYEQYFGPGTRLTVT.

This clonotype came up a few times. The chain employs TRBV12-3 or TRBV12-4 and TRBJ1-3; D call uncertain. With 4 bases removed from V and 4 bases from J, the gap between germline ends came to 11 bases. The CDR3 loop spans 14 amino acids. Here the CDR3 reads CASSSRQPGNTIYF. The CDR3 DNA sequence: TGTGCCAGCAGTTCACGCCAGCCAGGAAACACCATATATTTT.

This clonotype was seen many times. This chain connects TRBV7-6 to TRBJ2-5; the match to TRBD1 covers 8 bases. V lost 5 bases and J lost 4; bases outside the gene matches: 12. The CDR3 spans 16 residues. CDR1 and CDR2 (germline): SGHVS, FNYEAQ. The CDR3 reads CASSQMTGATGETQYF. The CDR3 DNA sequence: TGTGCCAGCAGCCAAATGACAGGGGCCACAGGAGAGACCCAGTACTTC.

The chain links TRBV18 to TRBJ2-7; D remains unclear. The germline gives CDR1 KGHSH, CDR2 LQKENI. Trimming pared 3 bases from V and 3 bases from J, leaving 9 bases between. The CDR3 covers 13 residues. The CDR3 reads CASSPGEVYEQYF. DNA for the CDR3: TGTGCCAGCTCACCGGGCGAGGTCTACGAGCAGTACTTC.

The CDR3 protein is CATSKDRGQETQYF. The DNA of the CDR3 is TGTGCCACCAGCAAGGACAGGGGCCAAGAGACCCAGTACTTC. The J gene is TRBJ2-5, the V gene TRBV15, with 9 bases aligning to TRBD1. The CDR3 has 14 residues. The V segment lost 4 bases and the J segment 1 base; nucleotides outside the gene matches: 1. From germline, CDR1 is LNHNV and CDR2 YYDKDF (reference sequence).

The J gene is TRBJ1-6, the V gene TRBV7-9; tentatively, D is TRBD1 (5 bases). Deletions cut 6 bases from V and 7 bases from J, with 19 bases between. Germline assignment: CDR1 SEHNR and CDR2 FQNEAQ (reference sequence). This CDR3 is 16 amino acids long. The CDR3: CASSWDGTAKNSPLHF. The CDR3 DNA sequence: TGTGCCAGCAGTTGGGATGGGACGGCGAAAAATTCACCCCTCCACTTT.

In this sample, this clonotype turned up a few times. The rearrangement links TRBV10-3 to TRBJ2-7; no reliable D call. CDR1 and CDR2 (germline): ENHRY, SYGVKD. This CDR3 has 12 amino acids. V lost 10 bases, J lost 1 base, and 11 bases lay in between. The CDR3 DNA sequence: TGTGCCAGCAGAACTTTTTCCTACGAGCAGTACTTC. Residues: CASRTFSYEQYF.

As regards this clonotype: The CDR3 does not end in the conserved phenylalanine or tryptophan, so this is likely a read error. The rearrangement links TRBV9 to TRBJ2-5, with 10 bases that match TRBD2. The V segment lost 3 bases and the J segment 5 bases; nucleotides outside the gene matches: 4. Germline CDR1 is SGDLS and CDR2 is YYNGEE. The CDR3 runs 14 residues. CDR3 DNA sequence: TGTGCCAGCAGCGCAAGCGGGGGGGCGGAGACCCAGTACGTC. Its translation is CASSASGGAETQYV.

This clonotype was recorded many times. The chain couples TRBV11-2 to TRBJ1-3; D remains ambiguous. Germline values: CDR1 SGHAT, CDR2 FQNNGV. V was shortened by 0 bases and J by 2 bases, with 5 bases between the two germline ends. The CDR3 length is 14 residues. CDR3 amino acids: CASSLEAAGNTIYF. Here the CDR3 DNA reads TGTGCCAGCAGCTTAGAGGCGGCTGGAAACACCATATATTTT.

The gene calls are TRBV25-1 and TRBJ2-5; 9 bases are shared with TRBD1. The CDR3 consists of 13 residues. Losses at the gene ends were 8 bases for V and 5 bases for J; bases not matched to a gene: 6. In germline, CDR1 is MGHDK, CDR2 SYGVNS. CDR3 in DNA: TGTGCCAGCGGGGGACAGGGAGCCGAGACCCAGTACTTC. Amino acids: CASGGQGAETQYF.

This clonotype was counted at least ten times. The chain combines TRBV15 with TRBJ1-2, with 10 positions matching TRBD1. Germline V gene lookup returns CDR1 LNHNV and CDR2 YYDKDF (reference sequence). The CDR3 is 16 amino acids. Trimming took 4 bases from V and 7 from J; bases not matched to a gene: 12. This chain's CDR3 is CATSTHPGTGVAGYTF. The CDR3 coding sequence is TGTGCCACCAGCACTCATCCCGGGACAGGGGTTGCTGGCTACACCTTC. Using reference TRBV15 and TRBJ1-2 for the parts outside the CDR3, the full variable domain is DAMVIQNPRYQVTQFGKPVTLSCSQTLNHNVMYWYQQKSSQAPKLLFHYYDKDFNNEADTPDNFQSRRPNTSFCFLDIRSPGLGDTAMYLCATSTHPGTGVAGYTFGSGTRLTVV.